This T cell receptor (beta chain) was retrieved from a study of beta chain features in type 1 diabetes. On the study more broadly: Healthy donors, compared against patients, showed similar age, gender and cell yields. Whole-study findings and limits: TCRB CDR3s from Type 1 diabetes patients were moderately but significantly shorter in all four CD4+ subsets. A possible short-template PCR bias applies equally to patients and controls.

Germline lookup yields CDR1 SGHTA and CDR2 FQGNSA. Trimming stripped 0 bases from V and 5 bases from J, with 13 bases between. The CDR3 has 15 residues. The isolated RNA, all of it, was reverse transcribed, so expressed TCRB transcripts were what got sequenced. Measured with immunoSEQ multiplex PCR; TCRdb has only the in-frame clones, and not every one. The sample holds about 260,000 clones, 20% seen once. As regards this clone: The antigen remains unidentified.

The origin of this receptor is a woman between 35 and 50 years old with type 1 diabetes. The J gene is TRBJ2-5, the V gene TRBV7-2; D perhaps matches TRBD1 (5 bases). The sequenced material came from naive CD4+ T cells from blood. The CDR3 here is CASSLAADILETQYF. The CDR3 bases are TGTGCCAGCAGCTTAGCGGCGGACATATTGGAGACCCAGTACTTC.